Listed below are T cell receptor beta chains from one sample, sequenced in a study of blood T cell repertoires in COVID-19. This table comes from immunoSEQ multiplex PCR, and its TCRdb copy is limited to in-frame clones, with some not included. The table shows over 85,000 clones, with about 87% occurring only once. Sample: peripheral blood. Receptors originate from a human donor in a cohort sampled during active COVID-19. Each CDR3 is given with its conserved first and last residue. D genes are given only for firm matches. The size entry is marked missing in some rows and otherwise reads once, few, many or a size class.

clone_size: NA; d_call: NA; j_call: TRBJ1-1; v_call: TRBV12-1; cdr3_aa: CASSFGLSSEAFF; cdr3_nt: TGTGCCAGCAGCTTTGGACTGTCCTCTGAAGCTTTCTTT
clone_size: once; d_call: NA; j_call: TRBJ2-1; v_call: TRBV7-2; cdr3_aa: CASSLEAVPRRDEQFF; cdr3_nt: TGTGCCAGCAGCTTAGAGGCGGTCCCCCGGAGAGATGAGCAGTTCTTC
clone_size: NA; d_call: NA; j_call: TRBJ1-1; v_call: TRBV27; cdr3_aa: CASSSGTFRRTEAFF; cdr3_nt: TGTGCCAGCAGTTCCGGGACTTTTCGGAGGACTGAAGCTTTCTTT
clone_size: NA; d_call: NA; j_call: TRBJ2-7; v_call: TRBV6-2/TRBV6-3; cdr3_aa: CASSYSGRIANEQYF; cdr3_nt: TGTGCCAGCAGTTACTCGGGTAGGATAGCAAACGAGCAGTACTTC
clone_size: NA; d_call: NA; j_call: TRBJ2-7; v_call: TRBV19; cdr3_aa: CASSIAGGLTYEQYF; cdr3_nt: TGTGCCAGTAGTATAGCGGGCGGGTTAACCTACGAGCAGTACTTC
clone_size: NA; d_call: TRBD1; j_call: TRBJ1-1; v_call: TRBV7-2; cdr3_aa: CASLSFTYQGVYTEAFF; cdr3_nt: TGTGCCAGCCTCAGCTTCACATATCAGGGGGTCTACACTGAAGCTTTCTTT
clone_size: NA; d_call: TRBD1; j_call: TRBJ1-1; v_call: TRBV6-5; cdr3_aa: CASGMTGRGSEAFF; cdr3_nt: TGTGCCAGCGGAATGACAGGGAGAGGGTCTGAAGCTTTCTTT
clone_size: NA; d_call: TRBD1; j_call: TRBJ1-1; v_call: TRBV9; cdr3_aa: CASSSRDRDTEAFF; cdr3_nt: TGTGCCAGCAGCTCCCGGGACAGAGACACTGAAGCTTTCTTT
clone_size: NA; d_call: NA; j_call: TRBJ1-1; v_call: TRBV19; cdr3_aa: CASRGENTEAFF; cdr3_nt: TGTGCCAGCCGGGGAGAGAACACTGAAGCTTTCTTT
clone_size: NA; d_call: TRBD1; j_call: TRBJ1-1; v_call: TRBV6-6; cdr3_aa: CASSTGTGVFTEAFF; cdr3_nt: TGTGCCAGCAGTACCGGGACAGGGGTTTTCACTGAAGCTTTCTTT
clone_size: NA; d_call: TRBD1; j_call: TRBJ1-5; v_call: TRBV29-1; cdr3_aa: CSVGQNADQPQHF; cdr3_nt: TGCAGCGTGGGACAGAACGCTGATCAGCCCCAGCATTTT
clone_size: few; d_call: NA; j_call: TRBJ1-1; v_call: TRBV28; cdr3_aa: CASSLNRAEAFF; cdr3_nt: TGTGCCAGCAGTTTAAACAGGGCGGAAGCTTTCTTT
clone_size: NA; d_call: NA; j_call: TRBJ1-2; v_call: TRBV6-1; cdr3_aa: CASSEALRTNYGYTF; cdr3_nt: TGTGCCAGCAGTGAAGCGCTGAGGACTAACTATGGCTACACCTTC
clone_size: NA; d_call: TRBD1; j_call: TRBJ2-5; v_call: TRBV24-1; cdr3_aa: CATSGGGQGEETQYF; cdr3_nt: TGTGCCACCAGTGGGGGGGGACAGGGAGAAGAGACCCAGTACTTC
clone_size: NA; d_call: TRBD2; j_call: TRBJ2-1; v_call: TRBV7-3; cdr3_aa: CASSVGTSGPFYNEQFF; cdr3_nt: TGTGCCAGCAGCGTCGGGACTAGCGGGCCTTTTTACAATGAGCAGTTCTTC
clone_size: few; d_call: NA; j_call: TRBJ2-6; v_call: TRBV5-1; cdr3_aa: CASSLSTGPKSGANVLTF; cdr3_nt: TGCGCCAGCAGCTTGTCCACAGGACCGAAATCTGGGGCCAACGTCCTGACTTTC
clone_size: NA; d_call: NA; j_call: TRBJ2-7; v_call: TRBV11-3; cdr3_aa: CASSLELESSYEQYF; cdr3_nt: TGTGCCAGCAGCTTAGAACTAGAGAGCTCCTACGAGCAGTACTTC
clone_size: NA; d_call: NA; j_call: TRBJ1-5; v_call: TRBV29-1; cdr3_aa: CSVEENTNQPQHF; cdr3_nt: TGCAGCGTTGAAGAGAACACCAATCAGCCCCAGCATTTT
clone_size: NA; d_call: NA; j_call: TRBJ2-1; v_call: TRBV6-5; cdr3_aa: CASSRGSYNEQFF; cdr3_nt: TGTGCCAGCAGTAGGGGGTCCTACAATGAGCAGTTCTTC
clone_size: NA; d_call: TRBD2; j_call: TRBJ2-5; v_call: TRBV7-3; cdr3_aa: CASSLNSGIGETQYF; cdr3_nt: TGTGCCAGCAGCTTAAACAGCGGGATAGGAGAGACCCAGTACTTC
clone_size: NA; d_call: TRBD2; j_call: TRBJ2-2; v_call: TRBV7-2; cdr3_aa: CASSSRSIAGGPTGELFF; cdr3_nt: TGTGCCAGCAGCTCGCGCTCCATCGCGGGAGGGCCGACCGGGGAGCTGTTTTTT
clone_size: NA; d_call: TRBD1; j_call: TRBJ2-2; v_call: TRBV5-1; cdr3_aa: CASSSLTGGNTGELFF; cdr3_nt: TGCGCCAGCAGTAGTCTGACAGGGGGAAACACCGGGGAGCTGTTTTTT
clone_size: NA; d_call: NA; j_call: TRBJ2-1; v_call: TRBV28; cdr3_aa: CASRPPDTSSSYNEQFF; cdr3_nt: TGTGCCAGCAGACCCCCGGACACCTCATCTTCCTACAATGAGCAGTTCTTC
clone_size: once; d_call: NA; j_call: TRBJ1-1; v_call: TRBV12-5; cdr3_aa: CASGLERGLAFF; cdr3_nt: TGTGCTAGTGGTTTGGAAAGAGGGCTGGCTTTCTTT
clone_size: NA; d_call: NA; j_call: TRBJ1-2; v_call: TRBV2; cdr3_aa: CASKALGVFLGYTF; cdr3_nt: TGTGCCAGCAAAGCCCTGGGCGTCTTCTTGGGCTACACCTTC
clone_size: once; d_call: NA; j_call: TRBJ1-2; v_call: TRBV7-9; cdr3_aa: CASAPIAGRGSYGYTF; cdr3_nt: TGTGCCAGCGCCCCAATCGCGGGCAGGGGATCTTATGGCTACACCTTC
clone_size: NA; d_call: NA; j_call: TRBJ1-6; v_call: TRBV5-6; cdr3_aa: CASSTGGGALHF; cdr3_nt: TGTGCCAGCAGCACGGGGGGAGGAGCCCTCCACTTT
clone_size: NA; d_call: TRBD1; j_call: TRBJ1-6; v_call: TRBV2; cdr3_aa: CASRLTGGLHSPLHF; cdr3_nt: TGTGCCAGCAGGTTGACAGGGGGTTTACATTCACCCCTCCACTTT
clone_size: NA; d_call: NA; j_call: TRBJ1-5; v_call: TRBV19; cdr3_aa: CASSTRGREQPQHF; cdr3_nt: TGTGCCAGTAGTACCCGGGGGCGGGAGCAGCCCCAGCATTTT
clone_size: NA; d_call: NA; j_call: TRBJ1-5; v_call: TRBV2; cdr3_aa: CASSLEALNSNQPQHF; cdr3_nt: TGTGCCAGCAGCCTGGAGGCCCTTAATAGCAATCAGCCCCAGCATTTT
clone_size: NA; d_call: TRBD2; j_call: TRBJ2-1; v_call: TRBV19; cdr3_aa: CASSIPARASGYNEQFF; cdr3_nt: TGTGCCAGTAGTATACCCGCAAGGGCTAGCGGGTACAATGAGCAGTTCTTC
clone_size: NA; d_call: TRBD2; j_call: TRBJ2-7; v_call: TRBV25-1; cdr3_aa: CATGLAGRYEQYF; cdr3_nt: TGTGCCACGGGACTAGCGGGACGCTACGAGCAGTACTTC
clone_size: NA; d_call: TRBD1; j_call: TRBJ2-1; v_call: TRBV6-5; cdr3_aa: CASSYGTGPYNEQFF; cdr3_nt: TGTGCCAGCAGTTACGGGACAGGACCCTACAATGAGCAGTTCTTC
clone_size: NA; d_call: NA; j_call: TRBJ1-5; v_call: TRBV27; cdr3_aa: CASSFPGQPQHF; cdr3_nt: TGTGCCAGCAGTTTTCCCGGTCAGCCCCAGCATTTT
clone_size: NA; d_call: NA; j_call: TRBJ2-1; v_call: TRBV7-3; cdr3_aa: CASGTWNEQFF; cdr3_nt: TGTGCCAGCGGGACTTGGAATGAGCAGTTCTTC
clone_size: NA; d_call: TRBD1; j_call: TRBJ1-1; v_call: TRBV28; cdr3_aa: CASLGAGTGDYQAFF; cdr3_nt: TGTGCCAGCCTGGGGGCGGGGACAGGGGATTATCAAGCTTTCTTT
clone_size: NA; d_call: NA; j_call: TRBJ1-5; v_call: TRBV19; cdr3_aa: CASSIRGYSNQPQHF; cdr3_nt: TGTGCCAGTAGTATAAGGGGTTATAGCAATCAGCCCCAGCATTTT
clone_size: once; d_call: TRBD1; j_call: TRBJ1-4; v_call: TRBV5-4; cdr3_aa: CASSFGDRTNEKLFF; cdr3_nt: TGTGCCAGCAGCTTCGGGGACAGGACTAATGAAAAACTGTTTTTT
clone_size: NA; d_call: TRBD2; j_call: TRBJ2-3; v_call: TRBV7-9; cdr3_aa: CASSLSTSGRGIDTQYF; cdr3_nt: TGTGCCAGCAGCTTGTCGACTAGCGGGAGAGGTATAGATACGCAGTATTTT
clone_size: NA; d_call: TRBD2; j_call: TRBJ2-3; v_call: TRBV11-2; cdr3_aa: CASSLLAGAADTQYF; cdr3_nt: TGTGCCAGCAGCTTACTAGCGGGAGCGGCAGATACGCAGTATTTT
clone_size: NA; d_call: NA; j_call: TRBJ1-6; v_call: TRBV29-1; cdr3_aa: CSVEVGGNSPLHF; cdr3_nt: TGCAGCGTTGAAGTAGGGGGAAACTCACCCCTCCACTTT
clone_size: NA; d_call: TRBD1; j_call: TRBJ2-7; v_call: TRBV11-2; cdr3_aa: CASSVLTGGYEQYF; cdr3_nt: TGTGCCAGCAGCGTACTGACAGGGGGCTACGAGCAGTACTTC
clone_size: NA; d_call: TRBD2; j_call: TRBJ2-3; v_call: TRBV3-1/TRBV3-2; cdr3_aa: CASSLTLAGEGDTQYF; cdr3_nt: TGTGCCAGCAGCCTGACACTAGCGGGAGAGGGAGATACGCAGTATTTT
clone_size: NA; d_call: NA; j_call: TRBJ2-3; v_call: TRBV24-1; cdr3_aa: CATSDKRGSTDTQYF; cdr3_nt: TGTGCCACCAGTGATAAACGCGGGTCCACAGATACGCAGTATTTT
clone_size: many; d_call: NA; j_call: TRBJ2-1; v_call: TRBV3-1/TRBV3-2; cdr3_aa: CASSQEGGDEQFF; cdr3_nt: TGTGCCAGCAGCCAAGAGGGCGGGGATGAGCAGTTCTTC
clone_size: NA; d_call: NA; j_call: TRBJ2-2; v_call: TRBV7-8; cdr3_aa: CASSSGVSTGELFF; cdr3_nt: TGTGCCAGCAGCTCCGGGGTCAGCACCGGGGAGCTGTTTTTT
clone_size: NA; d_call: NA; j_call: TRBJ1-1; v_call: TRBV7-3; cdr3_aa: CASSPDPGREAEAFF; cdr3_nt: TGTGCCAGCAGCCCAGACCCGGGTCGGGAGGCTGAAGCTTTCTTT